This T cell receptor (beta chain) originates from a study of T cell repertoires in cytomegalovirus infection (dated by TCRdb to about 2019). As for the study more broadly: Because public TCR beta signatures pointed to carriage of CMV infection together with the matching HLA type, the HLA type of each donor mattered for the analysis. On the study overall, not on this receptor specifically: The ex vivo response was dominated by HLA-C-restricted CMV-specific TCR beta clonotypes, which also provided the single most frequent clonotype in two of eight donors. In both this cohort and an independent roughly 330-donor cohort, the cumulative frequency of public TCR beta family members distinguished carriers of CMV infection plus the relevant HLA type.

Counted from cysteine to phenylalanine, this CDR3 has 15 amino acids. The DNA shown is the 45-base CDR3, in frame from base 1. The germline V gene supplies CDR1 SGHTA and CDR2 FQGNSA. V sheds 5 bases and J sheds 8 bases, leaving 18 bases between their ends. Sequencing took place on an Illumina HiSeq 1500. TCRdb passed the public sequencing reads through fastp at Q25 and MiXCR, retaining productive beta sequences. Identical CDR3 protein sequences are pooled into one entry, listed with their most common genes and DNA. In all, the sample holds under 350,000 distinct CDR3 sequences, and about 9.2% of those were seen once. The ten largest clones add up to 2% to 3% of the sample. This clonotype was found many times. Its antigen is unknown. No base quality values were provided; no much bigger clone lies one nucleotide off.

Sequencing was performed on PBMCs. The rearranged chain carries TRBV7-2 and TRBJ2-2, with TRBD1 perhaps the D gene, on 5 matching bases. The TCR sequence derives from a human donor in good health (CMV status not recorded). Some clones in this sample may be carry-over from other donors' samples. The CDR3 amino acid sequence is: CASSDAGQGRGELFF. Here is the DNA: TGTGCCAGCAGCGATGCCGGACAAGGCCGGGGGGAGCTGTTTTTT.